This T cell receptor (beta chain) is from a study of cytomegalovirus exposure and HLA in healthy donors. 60 Vbeta and 13 Jbeta primers were used in PCR. Using immunoSEQ multiplex PCR, the repertoire was profiled, and TCRdb retains in-frame clones only, with some absent. The table includes fewer than 200,000 clones, 9.5% detected once. With 3 bases removed from V and 6 bases from J, the gap between germline ends came to 13 bases. This CDR3 is 13 amino acids long. Germline V CDR1 and CDR2: SGDLS, YYNGEE. The rearrangement links TRBV9 to TRBJ2-7; no clear D. The receptor comes from a woman younger than 45 in good health and CMV-seropositive. Sequencing input: PBMCs. The CDR3 DNA reads TGTGCCAGCAGCGCCCTTTTCAACGGCGAGCAGTACTTC. Protein sequence: CASSALFNGEQYF.